This TCR beta chain was recorded in a study of blood T cell repertoires in COVID-19. CDR3 length: 17 amino acids. The junction had 12 bases not matched to a gene; V was cut back by 5 bases and J by 4 bases. Germline V gene data show CDR1 as LNHDA and CDR2 as SQIVND (reference sequence). Per the authors' pipeline: Estimated nucleated cell counts came from reference gene primer amplification. Repertoires were generated with immunoSEQ multiplex PCR, while TCRdb's copy carries only in-frame clones and drops some. V, J and clone size reflect that table, while D and trimming were determined from the DNA. The sample carries some 54,000 clones, over 75% recorded once.

This chain links TRBV19 with TRBJ1-5, with 9 positions matching TRBD1. This TCR was recovered from a man between 65 and 79 years old with active COVID-19. The specimen sequenced was peripheral blood. Here the CDR3 DNA reads TGTGCCAGTAGTCCCCGGGGACAGGGAGATGGAAATCAGCCCCAGCATTTT. Encoded protein: CASSPRGQGDGNQPQHF.